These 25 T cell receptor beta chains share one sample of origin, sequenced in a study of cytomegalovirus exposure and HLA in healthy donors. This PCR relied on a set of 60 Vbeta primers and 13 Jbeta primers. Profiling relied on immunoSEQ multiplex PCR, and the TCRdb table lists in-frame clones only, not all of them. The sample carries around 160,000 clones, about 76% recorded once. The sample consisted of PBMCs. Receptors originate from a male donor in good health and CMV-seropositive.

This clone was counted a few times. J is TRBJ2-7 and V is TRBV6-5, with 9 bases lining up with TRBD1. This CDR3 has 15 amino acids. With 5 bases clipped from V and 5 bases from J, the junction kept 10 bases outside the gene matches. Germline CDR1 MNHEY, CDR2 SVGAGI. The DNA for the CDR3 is TGTGCCAGCAGTGGGGGGACAGGGTCAACAGACGAGCAGTACTTC. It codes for CASSGGTGSTDEQYF.

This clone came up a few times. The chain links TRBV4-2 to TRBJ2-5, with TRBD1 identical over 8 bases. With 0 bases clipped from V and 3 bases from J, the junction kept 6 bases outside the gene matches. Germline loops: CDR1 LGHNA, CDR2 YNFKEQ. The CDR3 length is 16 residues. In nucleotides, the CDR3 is TGTGCCAGCAGCCAAGATCCTCACAGGGGGGAAGAGACCCAGTACTTC. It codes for CASSQDPHRGEETQYF.

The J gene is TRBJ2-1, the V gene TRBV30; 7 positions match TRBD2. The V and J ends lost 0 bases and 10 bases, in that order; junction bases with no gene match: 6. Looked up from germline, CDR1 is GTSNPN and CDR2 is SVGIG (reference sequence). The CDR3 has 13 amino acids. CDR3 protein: CAWSVAGLDEQFF. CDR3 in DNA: TGTGCCTGGAGTGTGGCAGGACTAGACGAGCAGTTCTTC.

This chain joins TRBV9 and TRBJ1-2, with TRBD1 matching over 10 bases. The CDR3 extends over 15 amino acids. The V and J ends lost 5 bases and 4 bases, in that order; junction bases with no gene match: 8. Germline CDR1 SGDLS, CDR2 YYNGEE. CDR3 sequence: CASRARQGAGYGYTF. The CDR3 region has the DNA TGTGCCAGCAGAGCCAGACAGGGGGCCGGCTATGGCTACACCTTC.

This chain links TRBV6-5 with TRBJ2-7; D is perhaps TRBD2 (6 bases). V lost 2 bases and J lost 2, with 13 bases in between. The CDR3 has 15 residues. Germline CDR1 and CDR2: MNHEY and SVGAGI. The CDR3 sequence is CASSYGTGEAYEQYF. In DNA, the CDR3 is TGTGCCAGCAGTTACGGGACGGGGGAGGCCTACGAGCAGTACTTC.

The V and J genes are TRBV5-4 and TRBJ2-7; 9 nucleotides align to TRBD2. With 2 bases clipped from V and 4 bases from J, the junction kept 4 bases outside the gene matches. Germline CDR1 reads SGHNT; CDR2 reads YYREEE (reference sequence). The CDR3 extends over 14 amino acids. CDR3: CASSFSSGGYEQYF. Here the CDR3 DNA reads TGTGCCAGCAGCTTCAGTAGCGGGGGATACGAGCAGTACTTC.

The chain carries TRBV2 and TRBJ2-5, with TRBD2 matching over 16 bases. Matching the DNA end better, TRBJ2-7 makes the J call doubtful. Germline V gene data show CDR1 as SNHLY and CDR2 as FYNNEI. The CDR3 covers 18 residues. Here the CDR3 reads CASSAGTSGGAVPYEQYF. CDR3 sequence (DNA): TGTGCCAGCAGTGCAGGGACTAGCGGGGGGGCTGTCCCCTACGAGCAGTACTTC.

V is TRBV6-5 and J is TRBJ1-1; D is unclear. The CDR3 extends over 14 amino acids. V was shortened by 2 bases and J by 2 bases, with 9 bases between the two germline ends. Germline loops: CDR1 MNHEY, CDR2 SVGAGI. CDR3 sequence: CASSYGRGNTEAFF. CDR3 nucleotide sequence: TGTGCCAGCAGTTACGGACGGGGAAACACTGAAGCTTTCTTT.

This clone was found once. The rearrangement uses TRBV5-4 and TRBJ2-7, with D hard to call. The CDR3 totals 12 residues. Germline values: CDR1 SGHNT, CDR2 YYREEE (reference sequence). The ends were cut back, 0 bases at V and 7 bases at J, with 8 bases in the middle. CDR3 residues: CASSLGPREQYF. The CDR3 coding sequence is TGTGCCAGCAGCTTGGGGCCCAGGGAGCAGTACTTC.

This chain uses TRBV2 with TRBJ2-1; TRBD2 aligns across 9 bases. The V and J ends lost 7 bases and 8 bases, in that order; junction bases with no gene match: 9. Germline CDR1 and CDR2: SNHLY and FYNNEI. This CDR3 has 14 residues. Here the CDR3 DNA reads TGTGCCAGCAAGGTCGGCGGGGGGGCCGATGAGCAGTTCTTC. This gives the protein CASKVGGGADEQFF.

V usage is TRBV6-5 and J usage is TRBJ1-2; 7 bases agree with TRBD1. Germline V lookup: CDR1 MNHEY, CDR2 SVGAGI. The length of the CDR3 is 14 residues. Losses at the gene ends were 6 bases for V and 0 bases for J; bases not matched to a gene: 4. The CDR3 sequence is CASSSGTANYGYTF. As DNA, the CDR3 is TGTGCCAGCAGCTCCGGGACAGCTAACTATGGCTACACCTTC.

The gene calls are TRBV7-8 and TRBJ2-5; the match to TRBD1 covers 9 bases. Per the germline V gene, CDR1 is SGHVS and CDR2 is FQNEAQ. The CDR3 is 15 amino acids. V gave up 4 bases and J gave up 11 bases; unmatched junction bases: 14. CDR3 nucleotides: TGTGCCAGCAGCTCCCCCACAGGGGGCGGCCGAGAGCAGTACTTC. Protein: CASSSPTGGGREQYF.

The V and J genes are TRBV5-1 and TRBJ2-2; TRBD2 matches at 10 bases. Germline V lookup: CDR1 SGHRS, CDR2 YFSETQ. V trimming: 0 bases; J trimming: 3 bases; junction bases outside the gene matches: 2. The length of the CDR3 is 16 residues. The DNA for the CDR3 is TGCGCCAGCAGCTTGGCCACTAGCGGGGACACCGGGGAGCTGTTTTTT. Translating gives CASSLATSGDTGELFF. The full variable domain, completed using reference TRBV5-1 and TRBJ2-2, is KAGVTQTPRYLIKTRGQQVTLSCSPISGHRSVSWYQQTPGQGLQFLFEYFSETQRNKGNFPGRFSGRQFSNSRSEMNVSTLELGDSALYLCASSLATSGDTGELFFGEGSRLTVL.

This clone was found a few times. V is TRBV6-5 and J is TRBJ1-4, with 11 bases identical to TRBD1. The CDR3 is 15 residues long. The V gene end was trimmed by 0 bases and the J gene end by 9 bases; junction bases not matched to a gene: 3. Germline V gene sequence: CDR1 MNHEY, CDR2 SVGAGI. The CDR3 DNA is TGTGCCAGCAGTTACTCCGGGACAGGGGGGAAAAAACTGTTTTTT. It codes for CASSYSGTGGKKLFF.

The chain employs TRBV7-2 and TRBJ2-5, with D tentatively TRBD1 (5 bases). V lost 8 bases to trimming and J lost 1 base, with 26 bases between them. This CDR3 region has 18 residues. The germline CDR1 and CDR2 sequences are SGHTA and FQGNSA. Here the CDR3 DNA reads TGTGCCAGCGGGGAAGCAGGGTTGGGATTGAGGACCCAAGAGACCCAGTACTTC. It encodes CASGEAGLGLRTQETQYF.

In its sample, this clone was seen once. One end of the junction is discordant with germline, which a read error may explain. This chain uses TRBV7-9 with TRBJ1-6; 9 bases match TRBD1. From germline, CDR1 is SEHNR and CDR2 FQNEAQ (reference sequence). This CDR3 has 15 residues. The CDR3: CSSSLGDRGYSPLHF. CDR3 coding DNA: TGTTCCAGCAGCTTGGGCGACAGGGGGTATTCACCCCTCCACTTT.

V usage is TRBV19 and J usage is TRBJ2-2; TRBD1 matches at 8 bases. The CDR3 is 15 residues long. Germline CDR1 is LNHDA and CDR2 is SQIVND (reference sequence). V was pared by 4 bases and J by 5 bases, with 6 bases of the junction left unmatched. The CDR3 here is CASSNGQGRTGELFF. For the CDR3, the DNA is TGTGCCAGTAGTAACGGACAGGGAAGGACCGGGGAGCTGTTTTTT. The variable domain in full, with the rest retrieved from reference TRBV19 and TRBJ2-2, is DGGITQSPKYLFRKEGQNVTLSCEQNLNHDAMYWYRQDPGQGLRLIYYSQIVNDFQKGDIAEGYSVSREKKESFPLTVTSAQKNPTAFYLCASSNGQGRTGELFFGEGSRLTVL.

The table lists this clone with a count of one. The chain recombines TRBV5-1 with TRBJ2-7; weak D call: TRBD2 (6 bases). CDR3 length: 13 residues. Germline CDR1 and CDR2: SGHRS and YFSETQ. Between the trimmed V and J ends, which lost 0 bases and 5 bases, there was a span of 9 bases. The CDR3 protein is CASSLESGDEQYF. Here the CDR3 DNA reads TGCGCCAGCAGCTTGGAATCGGGGGACGAGCAGTACTTC.

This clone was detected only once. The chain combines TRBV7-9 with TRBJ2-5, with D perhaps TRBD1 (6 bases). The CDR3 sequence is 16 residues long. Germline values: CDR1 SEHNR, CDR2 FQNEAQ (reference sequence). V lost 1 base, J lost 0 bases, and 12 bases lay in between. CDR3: CASSLVGRGYQETQYF. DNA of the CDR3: TGTGCCAGCAGCTTAGTTGGTAGGGGGTACCAAGAGACCCAGTACTTC.

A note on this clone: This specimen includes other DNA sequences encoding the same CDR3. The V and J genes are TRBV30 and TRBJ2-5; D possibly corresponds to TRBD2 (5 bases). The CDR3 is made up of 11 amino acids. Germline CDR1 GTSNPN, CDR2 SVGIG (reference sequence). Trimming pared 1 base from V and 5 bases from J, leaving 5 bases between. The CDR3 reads CAWSAGETQYF. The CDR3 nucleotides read TGTGCCTGGAGTGCGGGGGAGACCCAGTACTTC.

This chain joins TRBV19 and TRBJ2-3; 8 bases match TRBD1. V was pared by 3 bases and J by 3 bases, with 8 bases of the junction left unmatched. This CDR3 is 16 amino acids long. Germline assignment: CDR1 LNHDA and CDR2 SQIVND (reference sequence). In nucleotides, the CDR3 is TGTGCCAGTAGTATTAGGTTCAGGGGGCTAACAGATACGCAGTATTTT. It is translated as CASSIRFRGLTDTQYF.

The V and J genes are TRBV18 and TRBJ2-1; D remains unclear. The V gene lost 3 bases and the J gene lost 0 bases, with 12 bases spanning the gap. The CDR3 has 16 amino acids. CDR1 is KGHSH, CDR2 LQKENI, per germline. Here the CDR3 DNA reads TGTGCCAGCTCACCGGAGCCACGAAGCTCCTACAATGAGCAGTTCTTC. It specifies CASSPEPRSSYNEQFF.

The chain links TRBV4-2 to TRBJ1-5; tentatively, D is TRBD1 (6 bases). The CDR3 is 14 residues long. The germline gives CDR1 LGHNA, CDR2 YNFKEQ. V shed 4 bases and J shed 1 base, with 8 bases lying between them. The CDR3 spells CASSPGQSNQPQHF. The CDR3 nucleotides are TGTGCCAGCAGCCCAGGACAGAGCAATCAGCCCCAGCATTTT.

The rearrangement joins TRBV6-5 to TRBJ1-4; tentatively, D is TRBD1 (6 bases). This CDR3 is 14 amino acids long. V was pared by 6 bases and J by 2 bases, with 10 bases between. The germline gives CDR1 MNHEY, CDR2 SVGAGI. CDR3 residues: CASRPRGTNEKLFF. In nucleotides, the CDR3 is TGTGCCAGCAGACCCAGGGGTACTAATGAAAAACTGTTTTTT.

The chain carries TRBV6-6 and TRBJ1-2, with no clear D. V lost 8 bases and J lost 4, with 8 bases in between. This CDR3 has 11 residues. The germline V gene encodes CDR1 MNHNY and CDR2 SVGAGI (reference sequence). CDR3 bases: TGTGCCAGCGGACTCAGCTATGGCTACACCTTC. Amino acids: CASGLSYGYTF.